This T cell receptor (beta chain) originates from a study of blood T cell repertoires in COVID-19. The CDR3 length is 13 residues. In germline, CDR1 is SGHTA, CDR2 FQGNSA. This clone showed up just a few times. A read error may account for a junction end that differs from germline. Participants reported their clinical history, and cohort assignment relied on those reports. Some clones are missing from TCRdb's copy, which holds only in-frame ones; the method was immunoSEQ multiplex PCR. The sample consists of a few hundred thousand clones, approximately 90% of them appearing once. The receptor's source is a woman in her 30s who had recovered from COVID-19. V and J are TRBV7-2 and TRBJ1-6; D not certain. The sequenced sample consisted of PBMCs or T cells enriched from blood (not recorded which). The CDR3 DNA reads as TGTGCCAGCAGCTTAGCTAGCGACTCAGTTCTCCGCTTT. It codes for CASSLASDSVLRF. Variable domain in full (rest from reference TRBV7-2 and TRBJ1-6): GAGVSQSPSNKVTEKGKDVELRCDPISGHTALYWYRQSLGQGLEFLIYFQGNSAPDKSGLPSDRFSAERTGGSVSTLTIQRTQQEDSAVYLCASSLASDSVLRFGNGTRLTVT.